This TCR beta chain was recovered during a study of blood T cell repertoires in COVID-19. Background on the study: Sites across the United States, Italy and Spain contributed samples from acute and convalescent COVID-19.

Seattle-derived patients entered the study during active infection and were followed longitudinally. V lost 3 bases, J lost 5 bases, and 14 bases lay in between. CDR3 length: 14 residues. The germline CDR1 and CDR2 sequences are SGDLS and YYNGEE. In the original analysis: The authors estimated nucleated cell counts from reference gene primer amplification. Measured with immunoSEQ multiplex PCR; TCRdb has only the in-frame clones, and not every one. That table is the source of V, J and clone size, and D and trimming were worked out from the DNA. This sample carries roughly 100,000 clones, approximately 86% of them seen once, and the ten largest clones take roughly 5.6%. This clone was counted a single time.

The source of this sequence is a woman between 45 and 65 years old with COVID-19, enrolled during active disease. The chain employs TRBV9 and TRBJ1-2; D gene unclear. The sequenced sample consisted of peripheral blood. This chain's CDR3 is CASSASKQPYGYTF. In DNA, the CDR3 is TGTGCCAGCAGCGCCAGTAAACAACCATATGGCTACACCTTC.